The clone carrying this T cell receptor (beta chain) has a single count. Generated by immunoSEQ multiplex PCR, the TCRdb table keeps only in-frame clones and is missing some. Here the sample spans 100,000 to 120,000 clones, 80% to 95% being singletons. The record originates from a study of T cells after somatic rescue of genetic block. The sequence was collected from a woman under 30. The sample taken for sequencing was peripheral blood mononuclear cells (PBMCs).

CDR3 amino acids: CASSPPGEGAAYGYTF. The CDR3 DNA is TGTGCCAGCTCACCACCGGGAGAGGGGGCGGCCTATGGCTACACCTTC. The chain uses TRBV18 and TRBJ1-2; TRBD1 agrees at 7 bases. CDR1 and CDR2 (germline): KGHSH, LQKENI. The CDR3 runs 16 residues. Trimming took 0 bases from V and 4 from J; bases not matched to a gene: 8.